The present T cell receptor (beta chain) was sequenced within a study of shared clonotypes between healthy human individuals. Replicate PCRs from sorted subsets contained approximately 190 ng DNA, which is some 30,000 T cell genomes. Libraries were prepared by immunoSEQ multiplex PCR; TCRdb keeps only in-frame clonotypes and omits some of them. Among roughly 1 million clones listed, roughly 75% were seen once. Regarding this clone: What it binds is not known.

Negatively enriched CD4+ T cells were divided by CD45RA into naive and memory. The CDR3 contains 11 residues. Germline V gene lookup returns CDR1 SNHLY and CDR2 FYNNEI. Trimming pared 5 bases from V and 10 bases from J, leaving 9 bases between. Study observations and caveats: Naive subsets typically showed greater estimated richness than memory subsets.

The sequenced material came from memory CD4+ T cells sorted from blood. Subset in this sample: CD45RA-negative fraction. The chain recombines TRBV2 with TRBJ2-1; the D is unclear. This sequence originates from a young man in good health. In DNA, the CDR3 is TGTGCCAGCAGTCCCGGGTGGGAGCAGTTCTTC. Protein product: CASSPGWEQFF.